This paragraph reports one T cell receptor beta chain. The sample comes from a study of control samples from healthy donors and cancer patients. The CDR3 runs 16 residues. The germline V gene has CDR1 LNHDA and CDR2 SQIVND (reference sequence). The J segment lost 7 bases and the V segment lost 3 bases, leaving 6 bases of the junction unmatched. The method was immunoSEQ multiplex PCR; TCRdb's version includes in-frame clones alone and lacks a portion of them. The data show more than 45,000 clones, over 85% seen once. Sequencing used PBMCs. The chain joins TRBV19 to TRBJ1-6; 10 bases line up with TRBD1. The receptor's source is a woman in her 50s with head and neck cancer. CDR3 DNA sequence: TGTGCCAGTAGTATGACCTCGGACAGGGGGAATTCACCCCTCCACTTT. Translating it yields CASSMTSDRGNSPLHF.